This T cell receptor beta chain was obtained from a study of T cells expressing NK-cell markers. Study summary: Seven HCMV-seropositive donors and one seronegative donor made up the eight sequenced donors.

TCRdb re-called the 5' RACE reads and shows each CDR3 protein once, DNA omitted. The sample table includes approximately 380,000 distinct CDR3 sequences. CDR1 and CDR2 from the germline V gene are MDHEN and SYDVKM. The CDR3 sequence is 15 residues long. The gene calls are TRBV28 and TRBJ2-6; TCRdb designates TRBD1, a call that cannot be tested without DNA. The sample comprised blood T cells: a sorted CD56 or NKG2C T cell subset, CD4+ or CD8+ T cells, or bulk PBMC T cells (not recorded which). The source is a man aged 18-69 years in good health. The CDR3 sequence: CASSPGGSGANVLTF.